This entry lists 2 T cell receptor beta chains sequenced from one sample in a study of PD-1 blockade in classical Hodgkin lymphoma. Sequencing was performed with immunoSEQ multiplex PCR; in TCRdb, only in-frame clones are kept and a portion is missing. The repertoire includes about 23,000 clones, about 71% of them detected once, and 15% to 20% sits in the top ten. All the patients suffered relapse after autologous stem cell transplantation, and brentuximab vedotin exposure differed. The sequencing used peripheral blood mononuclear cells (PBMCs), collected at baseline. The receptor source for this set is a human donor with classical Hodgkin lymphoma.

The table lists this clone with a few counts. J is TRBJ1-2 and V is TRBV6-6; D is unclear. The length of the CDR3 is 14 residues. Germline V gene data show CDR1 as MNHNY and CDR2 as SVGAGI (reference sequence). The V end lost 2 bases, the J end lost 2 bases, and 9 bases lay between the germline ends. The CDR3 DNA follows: TGTGCCAGCAGTTACGCCACACCAAACTATGGCTACACCTTC. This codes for CASSYATPNYGYTF.

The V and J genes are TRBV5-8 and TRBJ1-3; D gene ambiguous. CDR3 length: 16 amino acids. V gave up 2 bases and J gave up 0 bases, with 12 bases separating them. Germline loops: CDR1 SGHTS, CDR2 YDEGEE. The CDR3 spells CASSFGRPNSGNTIYF. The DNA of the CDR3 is TGTGCCAGCAGCTTCGGCCGACCGAACTCTGGAAACACCATATATTTT.